The 32 T cell receptor beta chains listed next were all sequenced from one sample in a study of metastatic and nonmetastatic thyroid tumors. TCRdb re-called the PCR reads with MiXCR. The sample holds approximately 30,000 clones; about 3.7% are singletons and the top ten take about 3.3%. None of the patients had undergone any treatment ahead of thyroid surgery. Material for sequencing was blood. These receptors were obtained from a male donor with papillary thyroid cancer or a benign thyroid nodule (not recorded which). Some clones in this sample may be carry-over from other donors' samples.

This clone has more than one count but fewer than ten. The rearrangement uses TRBV6-1 and TRBJ2-2; 10 bases align to TRBD2. The CDR3 covers 15 residues. J lost 3 bases, V lost 2 bases, and 0 bases had no gene match. Germline V gene lookup returns CDR1 MNHNS and CDR2 SASEGT. The CDR3 sequence: CASSELAGDTGELFF. CDR3 in DNA: TGTGCCAGCAGTGAACTAGCGGGAGACACCGGGGAGCTGTTTTTT.

Judged by abundance, this clone is medium-sized. The chain has TRBV6-1 and TRBJ2-2; 7 nucleotides match TRBD2. With V trimmed by 4 bases and J by 5 bases, 1 base remained unmatched. The CDR3 extends over 13 amino acids. The germline V gene encodes CDR1 MNHNS and CDR2 SASEGT. CDR3 sequence reads: CASSAGGTGELFF. In nucleotides, the CDR3 is TGTGCCAGCAGTGCCGGGGGGACCGGGGAGCTGTTTTTT.

This clone was counted a few times. The gene calls are TRBV6-1 and TRBJ2-2, with D possibly matching TRBD1 (5 bases). V lost 4 bases and J 2 bases, leaving 8 bases between the germline ends. Germline V gene lookup returns CDR1 MNHNS and CDR2 SASEGT. The CDR3 loop spans 14 amino acids. The CDR3: CASSVQGNTGELFF. In DNA form, the CDR3 reads TGTGCCAGCAGTGTCCAGGGAAACACCGGGGAGCTGTTTTTT.

This clone showed up just a few times. The rearrangement links TRBV6-2 or TRBV6-3 to TRBJ1-2; 10 nucleotides line up with TRBD1. This CDR3 has 15 amino acids. V gave up 2 bases and J gave up 6 bases; unmatched junction bases: 6. CDR1 MNHEY and CDR2 SVGEGT come from the germline V gene. The CDR3 nucleotides read TGTGCCAGCAGTTACGAGACAGGGGGCTTCAATGGCTACACCTTC. Translation gives CASSYETGGFNGYTF.

A word on this clone: Compared with germline, one end of the junction differs, possibly owing to a read error. The J gene is TRBJ2-1, the V gene TRBV20-1; 9 bases are a match to TRBD1. CDR1 is DFQATT and CDR2 is SNEGSKA in the germline V gene (reference sequence). This CDR3 comprises 16 residues. The CDR3 nucleotides are TGCAGTGCTAGAGATGGTGGGACAGGGCTTGATTGGGAGCAGCTCTTC. Its translation: CSARDGGTGLDWEQLF.

This clone has at least ten counts. This may be a read error: a much more frequent sequence differs by one nucleotide. The rearrangement uses TRBV13 and TRBJ2-1; no clear D gene. There are 15 residues in the CDR3. Germline V gives CDR1 PRHDT, CDR2 FYEKMQ (reference sequence). The CDR3 reads CASSFVTDSYDEQFF. For the CDR3, the DNA is TGTGCCAGCAGCTTCGTTACTGACTCCTACGATGAGCAGTTCTTC.

This clone was detected a few times. The CDR3 bases are TGTGCCAGCAGAGCTACGGGGGTAGCTAACTATGGCTACACCTTC. It specifies CASRATGVANYGYTF. The chain links TRBV28 to TRBJ1-2; perhaps TRBD1 as D (5 bases). Germline V gene data show CDR1 as MDHEN and CDR2 as SYDVKM. V was trimmed by 6 bases and J by 0 bases, leaving 14 bases between them. CDR3 length equals 15 residues.

This clone was detected only a few times. V gene TRBV2 combines with J gene TRBJ1-5; tentative D call: TRBD1 (5 bases). V lost 4 bases, J lost 4 bases, and 17 bases lay in between. Germline CDR1 is SNHLY and CDR2 is FYNNEI. This CDR3 has 16 residues. CDR3 coding DNA: TGTGCCAGCAGTGGGGGAGGGGCCAAAGGAAATCAGCCCCAGCATTTT. It is translated as CASSGGGAKGNQPQHF.

As to this clone: One end of the junction is discordant with germline, which a read error may explain. The chain has TRBV10-1 and TRBJ2-3; 8 bases fit TRBD1. CDR3 length: 16 amino acids. Germline assignment: CDR1 WNHNN and CDR2 SYGVQD (reference sequence). CDR3 bases: TGCGCCAGCATTGAGCGTGTCGGGACAGGCTCAGATACGCAGTATTTT. It translates to CASIERVGTGSDTQYF.

The V and J genes are TRBV6-2 or TRBV6-3 and TRBJ2-1; 13 positions match TRBD2. The CDR3 is made up of 15 amino acids. V was pared by 6 bases and J by 12 bases, with 11 bases of the junction left unmatched. Germline V gene lookup returns CDR1 MNHEY and CDR2 SVGEGT. CDR3 sequence: CASSVELAGGPGQFF. The CDR3 region has the DNA TGTGCCAGCAGCGTCGAACTAGCGGGAGGGCCGGGGCAGTTCTTC.

The chain links TRBV30 to TRBJ1-1; 8 nucleotides agree with TRBD1. Losses at the gene ends were 4 bases for V and 2 bases for J; bases not matched to a gene: 12. CDR3 length: 16 amino acids. The germline V gene has CDR1 GTSNPN and CDR2 SVGIG (reference sequence). DNA of the CDR3: TGTGCCTGGACGATGGGAGACGGGACAGGAAACACTGAAGCTTTCTTT. Residues: CAWTMGDGTGNTEAFF.

This clone is deemed medium-sized. The gene calls are TRBV5-1 and TRBJ1-2; possible D gene TRBD1, 6 bases. CDR1 SGHRS and CDR2 YFSETQ come from the germline V gene. This CDR3 comprises 15 residues. The ends were cut back, 0 bases at V and 5 bases at J, with 14 bases in the middle. The CDR3 here is CASSLAGAGEYGYTF. The CDR3 DNA sequence: TGCGCCAGCAGCTTGGCGGGGGCGGGGGAATATGGCTACACCTTC. The full variable domain, rest sourced from reference TRBV5-1 and TRBJ1-2, is KAGVTQTPRYLIKTRGQQVTLSCSPISGHRSVSWYQQTPGQGLQFLFEYFSETQRNKGNFPGRFSGRQFSNSRSEMNVSTLELGDSALYLCASSLAGAGEYGYTFGSGTRLTVV.

In its sample, this clone ranks as medium-sized. This sequence joins TRBV28 and TRBJ1-5, with D uncertain. The CDR3 sequence is 14 residues long. Trimming took off 2 bases at V and 0 bases at J, with 5 bases between the two ends. CDR1 and CDR2 from the germline V gene are MDHEN and SYDVKM. CDR3: CASSLSSSNQPQHF. Here the CDR3 DNA reads TGTGCCAGCAGTTTAAGTAGTAGCAATCAGCCCCAGCATTTT.

J is TRBJ2-1 and V is TRBV6-2 or TRBV6-3, with unresolved D. Trimming cost V 0 bases and J 7 bases, with 10 bases left between them. This CDR3 spans 14 amino acids. Looked up from germline, CDR1 is MNHEY and CDR2 is SVGEGT. In nucleotides, the CDR3 is TGTGCCAGCAGTTACTCTCAGGATTGGAATGAGCAGTTCTTC. Translating it yields CASSYSQDWNEQFF.

This clone came up many times. A much more abundant neighbour one base away suggests this may be a read error. The sample carries other DNA sequences with the same CDR3. The chain has TRBV3-1 and TRBJ1-1; D perhaps matches TRBD1 (5 bases). Per the germline V gene, CDR1 is LGHDT and CDR2 is YNNKEL (reference sequence). The CDR3 spans 13 residues. The DNA for the CDR3 is TGTGCCACCTCGGGACTCACGGGCACTGAAGCCTTCTTT. This gives the protein CATSGLTGTEAFF.

This clone has only a few counts. This chain uses TRBV6-1 with TRBJ2-7, with D tentatively TRBD2 (6 bases). The germline V and J ends were trimmed by 7 bases and 6 bases, with 22 bases remaining between them. Germline-derived CDR1 and CDR2 are MNHNS and SASEGT. This CDR3 has 15 residues. The CDR3 protein is CASTPGGNSYSEQYF. The CDR3 nucleotides read TGTGCCAGCACACCCGGAGGGAATTCCTATAGCGAGCAGTACTTC.

This clone was picked up a small number of times. Germline and junction disagree at one end, which may indicate a read error. The chain couples TRBV28 to TRBJ2-7; 8 bases agree with TRBD2. The germline CDR1 and CDR2 sequences are MDHEN and SYDVKM. The CDR3 is 14 amino acids. CDR3 DNA: TGTGCCAGCAGTTATATCGGGAGGGGCGACGAGCAGTGCTTC. It translates to CASSYIGRGDEQCF. The full variable domain, rest sourced from reference TRBV28 and TRBJ2-7, is DVKVTQSSRYLVKRTGEKVFLECVQDMDHENMFWYRQDPGLGLRLIYFSYDVKMKEKGDIPEGYSVSREKKERFSLILESASTNQTSMYLCASSYIGRGDEQCFGPGTRLTVT.

In its sample, this clone ranks as medium-sized. The V and J genes are TRBV6-4 and TRBJ2-1; 11 nucleotides agree with TRBD2. The CDR3 is made up of 15 amino acids. Germline loops: CDR1 MRHNA, CDR2 SNTAGT. V gave up 4 bases and J gave up 2 bases; unmatched junction bases: 1. Here the CDR3 reads CASSASGGTYNEQFF. CDR3 nucleotide sequence: TGTGCCAGCAGTGCTAGCGGGGGGACCTACAATGAGCAGTTCTTC.

There are a few counts of this clone. The chain combines TRBV6-1 with TRBJ2-2; no clear D. Trimming took 2 bases from V and 12 from J, leaving 13 bases between them. The CDR3 totals 13 residues. CDR1 and CDR2 from the germline V gene are MNHNS and SASEGT. The DNA of the CDR3 is TGTGCCAGCAGTGAACAGCTCCCCGGTCAGCTGTTTTTT. Translation gives CASSEQLPGQLFF.

The gene calls are TRBV20-1 and TRBJ2-5; 10 bases align to TRBD2. From germline, CDR1 is DFQATT and CDR2 SNEGSKA (reference sequence). This CDR3 has 15 amino acids. V shed 5 bases, J shed 1 base, and the junction held 7 bases outside the gene matches. CDR3 coding DNA: TGCAGTGCTTTTGACCTAGCGGGAGTCCAAGAGACCCAGTACTTC. Translated: CSAFDLAGVQETQYF.

This chain joins TRBV6-1 and TRBJ2-3; 8 bases are a match to TRBD2. Germline trimming cut 7 bases from V and 1 base from J; bases unmatched to any gene: 4. The V gene's germline CDR1 is MNHNS and CDR2 SASEGT. CDR3 length: 14 amino acids. CDR3 in amino acids: CASKRELGTDTQYF. Here the CDR3 DNA reads TGTGCCAGCAAGCGGGAGCTAGGCACAGATACGCAGTATTTT.

This clone is deemed medium-sized. This sequence joins TRBV11-3 and TRBJ1-3, with 8 positions matching TRBD1. Germline values: CDR1 SGHNT, CDR2 YENEEA. J was trimmed by 0 bases and V by 4 bases; bases with no gene match: 11. The CDR3 covers 18 residues. The CDR3 DNA is TGTGCCAGCAGCTCCCGGGACAGGTATCCTCTCTCTGGAAACACCATATATTTT. Its protein is CASSSRDRYPLSGNTIYF.

The genes are TRBV12-5 and TRBJ2-3; 15 bases are shared with TRBD2. Germline values: CDR1 LGHNT, CDR2 FRNRAP. The CDR3 consists of 15 residues. V was clipped by 4 bases and J by 7 bases; unmatched bases: 3. This CDR3 is CASGWGLAGGNTQYF. The CDR3 DNA is TGTGCTAGTGGTTGGGGACTAGCGGGAGGAAATACGCAGTATTTT.

The V call is TRBV20-1, the J call TRBJ2-1, with D unclear. Trimming took 3 bases from V and 0 from J, leaving 12 bases between them. Germline V gene lookup returns CDR1 DFQATT and CDR2 SNEGSKA (reference sequence). There are 15 residues in the CDR3. In DNA form, the CDR3 reads TGCAGTGCTAGGGGTTTGAGGAGCTCCTACAATGAGCAGTTCTTC. Translating it yields CSARGLRSSYNEQFF.

This clone was seen repeatedly, ten times or more. A much larger clone lies a single base off, so this may be a read error. The sample has other DNA sequences that encode this CDR3 too. Here the CDR3 DNA reads TGTGCCAGCAGCTTAGTAGGGCAGGGGACAGATACGCAGTATTTT. Its protein is CASSLVGQGTDTQYF. This chain uses TRBV7-2 with TRBJ2-3; D perhaps matches TRBD1 (6 bases). The V end was cut by 1 base, the J end by 3 bases, with 11 bases between. The CDR3 contains 15 residues. Germline CDR1 reads SGHTA; CDR2 reads FQGNSA.

The rearrangement uses TRBV12-3 or TRBV12-4 and TRBJ2-1; D not resolved. CDR3 length: 12 amino acids. V dropped 7 bases and J dropped 8 bases, with 12 bases sitting between them. The CDR3 is CASIGLVDEQFF. CDR3 nucleotide sequence: TGTGCCAGCATCGGCCTTGTAGATGAGCAGTTCTTC.

This clone is medium-sized by share. The chain joins TRBV27 to TRBJ1-1; 9 bases are a match to TRBD1. V was pared by 4 bases and J by 7 bases, with 7 bases of the junction left unmatched. The CDR3 is made up of 14 amino acids. In germline, CDR1 is MNHEY, CDR2 SMNVEV (reference sequence). In nucleotides, the CDR3 is TGTGCCAGCAGTTCCCCGGGACAGGGTGGTGAAGCTTTCTTT. Its translation: CASSSPGQGGEAFF.

This clone was recorded at least ten times. The CDR3 DNA reads TGTGCCAGCAGCTTAGGACCGAGGAGCTCTGGGGCCAACGTCCTGACTTTC. Its protein is CASSLGPRSSGANVLTF. The V call is TRBV11-1, the J call TRBJ2-6; D is ambiguous. The V end was cut by 1 base, the J end by 0 bases, with 10 bases between. Germline assignment: CDR1 SGHAT and CDR2 FQDESV (reference sequence). The CDR3 length is 17 residues.

By its share, this clone is medium-sized (0.01 to 0.1%). V is TRBV12-3 or TRBV12-4 and J is TRBJ1-3; D remains unclear. Trimming left V 4 bases short and J 4 bases short, with 11 bases between. The CDR3 length is 14 residues. The DNA for the CDR3 is TGTGCCAGCAGTTATAGGACGGGAGGAAACACCATATATTTT. Encoded protein: CASSYRTGGNTIYF.

The V gene is TRBV6-1, the J gene TRBJ2-1, with 7 bases lining up with TRBD1. Per the germline V gene, CDR1 is MNHNS and CDR2 is SASEGT. Unmatched junction bases numbered 6, after V lost 7 bases and J lost 6 bases. CDR3 length: 13 residues. CDR3 coding DNA: TGTGCCAGCACGAAACAGGGGATCAATGAGCAGTTCTTC. As protein: CASTKQGINEQFF.

The chain recombines TRBV12-3 or TRBV12-4 with TRBJ2-7; TRBD1 might be the D (6 bases). Trimming took off 4 bases at V and 2 bases at J, with 9 bases between the two ends. The CDR3 covers 13 residues. This CDR3 reads CASSSRGPYEQYF. Written as DNA, the CDR3 is TGTGCCAGCAGTTCCAGGGGTCCCTACGAGCAGTACTTC.

This clone was recorded at least ten times. The genes are TRBV19 and TRBJ2-3; D gene unclear. Looked up from germline, CDR1 is LNHDA and CDR2 is SQIVND (reference sequence). The CDR3 has 16 residues. The V end lost 3 bases, the J end lost 0 bases, and 13 bases lay between the germline ends. The CDR3 region is CASSMNAFLSTDTQYF. CDR3 bases: TGTGCCAGTAGTATGAACGCGTTTCTGAGCACAGATACGCAGTATTTT. The complete variable domain, with remaining parts taken from reference TRBV19 and TRBJ2-3, reads DGGITQSPKYLFRKEGQNVTLSCEQNLNHDAMYWYRQDPGQGLRLIYYSQIVNDFQKGDIAEGYSVSREKKESFPLTVTSAQKNPTAFYLCASSMNAFLSTDTQYFGPGTRLTVL.